The following is a T cell receptor (beta chain) sequence with its context. The V end was cut by 1 base, the J end by 2 bases, with 10 bases between. In germline, CDR1 is SEHNR, CDR2 FQNEAQ (reference sequence). This CDR3 comprises 15 residues. The sample belongs to a study of shared clonotypes between healthy human individuals. The repertoire was sequenced with immunoSEQ multiplex PCR; TCRdb's copy has only in-frame clones and lacks some. The table lists a few hundred thousand clones, 97% of them singletons. Source material: naive CD4+ T cells sorted from blood. Subset described: CD45RA+ positively selected. The rearrangement links TRBV7-9 to TRBJ2-3, with D perhaps matching TRBD2 (6 bases). The sequence derives from a young woman in good health. CDR3 nucleotides: TGTGCCAGCAGCTTAGGACTAGGTCTCACAGATACGCAGTATTTT. Translation gives CASSLGLGLTDTQYF.